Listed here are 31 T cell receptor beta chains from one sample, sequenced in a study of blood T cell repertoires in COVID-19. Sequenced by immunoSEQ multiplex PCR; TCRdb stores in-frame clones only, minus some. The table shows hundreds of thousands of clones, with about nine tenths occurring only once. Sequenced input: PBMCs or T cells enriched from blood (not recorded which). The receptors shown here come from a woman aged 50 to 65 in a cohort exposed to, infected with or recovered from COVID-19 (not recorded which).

DNA of the CDR3: TGTGCCAGCAGTTATGGGGGCCCGAACACTGAAGCTTTCTTT. Translating it yields CASSYGGPNTEAFF. This sequence joins TRBV6-5 and TRBJ1-1; perhaps TRBD1 as D (6 bases). This CDR3 is built from 14 residues. The ends were cut back, 3 bases at V and 1 base at J, with 9 bases in the middle. Germline CDR1 reads MNHEY; CDR2 reads SVGAGI.

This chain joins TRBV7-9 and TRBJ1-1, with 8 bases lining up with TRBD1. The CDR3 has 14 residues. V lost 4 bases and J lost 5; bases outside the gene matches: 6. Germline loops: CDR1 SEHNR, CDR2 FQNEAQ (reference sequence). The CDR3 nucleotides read TGTGCCAGCAGCTCACAGGGGGTGGGGACTGAAGCTTTCTTT. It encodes CASSSQGVGTEAFF. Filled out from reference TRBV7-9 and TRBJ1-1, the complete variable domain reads DTGVSQNPRHKITKRGQNVTFRCDPISEHNRLYWYRQTLGQGPEFLTYFQNEAQLEKSRLLSDRFSAERPKGSFSTLEIQRTEQGDSAMYLCASSSQGVGTEAFFGQGTRLTVV.

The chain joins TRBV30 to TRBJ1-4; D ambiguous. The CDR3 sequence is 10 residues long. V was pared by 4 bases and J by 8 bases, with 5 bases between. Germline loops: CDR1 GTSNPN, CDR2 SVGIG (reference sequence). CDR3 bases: TGTGCCTGGAAGAGGGAAAAACTGTTTTTT. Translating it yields CAWKREKLFF. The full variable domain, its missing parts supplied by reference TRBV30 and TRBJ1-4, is SQTIHQWPATLVQPVGSPLSLECTVEGTSNPNLYWYRQAAGRGLQLLFYSVGIGQISSEVPQNLSASRPQDRQFILSSKKLLLSDSGFYLCAWKREKLFFGSGTQLSVL.

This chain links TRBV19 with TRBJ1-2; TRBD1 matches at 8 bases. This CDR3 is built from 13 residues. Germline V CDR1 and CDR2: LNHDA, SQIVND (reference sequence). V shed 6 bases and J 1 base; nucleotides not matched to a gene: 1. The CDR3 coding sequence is TGTGCCAGTAGCAGGGGGCGTAACTATGGCTACACCTTC. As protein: CASSRGRNYGYTF.

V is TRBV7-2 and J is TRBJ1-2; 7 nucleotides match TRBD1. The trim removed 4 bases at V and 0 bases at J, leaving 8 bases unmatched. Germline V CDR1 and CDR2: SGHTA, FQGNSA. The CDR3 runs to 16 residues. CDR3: CASSSSSGTANYGYTF. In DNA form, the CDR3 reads TGTGCCAGCAGCTCCTCATCCGGGACAGCTAACTATGGCTACACCTTC.

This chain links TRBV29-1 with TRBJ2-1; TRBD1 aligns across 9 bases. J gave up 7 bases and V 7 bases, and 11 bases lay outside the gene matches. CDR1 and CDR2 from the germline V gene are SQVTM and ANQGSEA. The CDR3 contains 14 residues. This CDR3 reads CSAHNRGLGNEQFF. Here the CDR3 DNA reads TGCAGCGCCCACAACAGGGGGCTGGGGAATGAGCAGTTCTTC.

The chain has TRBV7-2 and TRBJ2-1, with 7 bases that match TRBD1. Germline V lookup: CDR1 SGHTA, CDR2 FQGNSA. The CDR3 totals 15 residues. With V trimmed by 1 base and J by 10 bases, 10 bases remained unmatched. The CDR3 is CASSLEGGRELEQFF. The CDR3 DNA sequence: TGTGCCAGCAGCTTAGAAGGGGGCAGGGAGTTGGAGCAGTTCTTC.

The CDR3 nucleotides read TGTGCCAGCAGCTGGGGTGGGGCCAGCAATCAGCCCCAGCATTTT. Encoded protein: CASSWGGASNQPQHF. V gene TRBV5-4 combines with J gene TRBJ1-5; D perhaps matches TRBD1 (5 bases). The V end was cut by 3 bases, the J end by 1 base, with 11 bases between. Germline CDR1 and CDR2: SGHNT and YYREEE (reference sequence). CDR3 length equals 15 residues.

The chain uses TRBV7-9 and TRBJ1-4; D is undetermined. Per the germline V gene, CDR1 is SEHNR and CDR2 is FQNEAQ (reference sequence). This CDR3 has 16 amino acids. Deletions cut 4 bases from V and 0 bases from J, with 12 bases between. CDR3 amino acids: CASSSGGSSTNEKLFF. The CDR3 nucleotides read TGTGCCAGCAGCTCAGGAGGCTCCTCAACTAATGAAAAACTGTTTTTT.

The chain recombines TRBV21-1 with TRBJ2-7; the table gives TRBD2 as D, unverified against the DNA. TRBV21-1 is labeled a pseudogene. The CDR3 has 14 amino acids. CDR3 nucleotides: TGTGCCAGCAGCAAAGCGCTCATAGCCTACGAGCAGTACTTC. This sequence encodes CASSKALIAYEQYF.

The DNA of the CDR3 is TGTGCCAGCAGTGAAAGTACAGGGGGAGGTGGTAATGAAAAACTGTTTTTT. This encodes CASSESTGGGGNEKLFF. The chain uses TRBV6-1 and TRBJ1-4; TRBD1 agrees at 8 bases. The CDR3 is 17 amino acids. Germline lookup yields CDR1 MNHNS and CDR2 SASEGT. The junction had 9 bases not matched to a gene; V was cut back by 2 bases and J by 4 bases.

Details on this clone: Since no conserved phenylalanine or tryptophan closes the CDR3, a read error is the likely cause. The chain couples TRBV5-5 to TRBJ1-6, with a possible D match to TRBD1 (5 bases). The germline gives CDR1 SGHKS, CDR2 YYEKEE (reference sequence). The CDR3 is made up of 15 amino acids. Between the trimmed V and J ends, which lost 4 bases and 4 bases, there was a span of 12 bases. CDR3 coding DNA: TGTGCCAGCAGCCCTACGGGACTGTATAATTCACCCCTCCACCTT. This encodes CASSPTGLYNSPLHL.

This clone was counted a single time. DNA of the CDR3: TGTGCCAGCAGTTTAGGAGGGGCAGGTATTTACAATGAGCAGTTCTTC. This gives the protein CASSLGGAGIYNEQFF. This chain joins TRBV6-5 and TRBJ2-1; tentative D call: TRBD2 (6 bases). In germline, CDR1 is MNHEY, CDR2 SVGAGI. V lost 4 bases and J 4 bases, leaving 17 bases between the germline ends. The CDR3 runs 16 residues.

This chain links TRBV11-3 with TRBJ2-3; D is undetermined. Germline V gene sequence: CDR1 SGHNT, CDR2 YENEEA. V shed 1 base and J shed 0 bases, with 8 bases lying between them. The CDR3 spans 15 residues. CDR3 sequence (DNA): TGTGCCAGCAGCTTAGCCTCCCCTAGCACAGATACGCAGTATTTT. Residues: CASSLASPSTDTQYF. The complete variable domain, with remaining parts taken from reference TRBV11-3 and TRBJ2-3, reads EAGVVQSPRYKIIEKKQPVAFWCNPISGHNTLYWYLQNLGQGPELLIRYENEEAVDDSQLPKDRFSAERLKGVDSTLKIQPAELGDSAVYLCASSLASPSTDTQYFGPGTRLTVL.

CDR3 DNA sequence: TGCGCCAGCAGCTTTTGGGAGGGCGATGAGCAGTTCTTC. As protein: CASSFWEGDEQFF. This sequence joins TRBV5-1 and TRBJ2-1; 7 bases fit TRBD2. This CDR3 spans 13 amino acids. The germline V gene has CDR1 SGHRS and CDR2 YFSETQ. Losses at the gene ends were 2 bases for V and 8 bases for J; bases not matched to a gene: 4.

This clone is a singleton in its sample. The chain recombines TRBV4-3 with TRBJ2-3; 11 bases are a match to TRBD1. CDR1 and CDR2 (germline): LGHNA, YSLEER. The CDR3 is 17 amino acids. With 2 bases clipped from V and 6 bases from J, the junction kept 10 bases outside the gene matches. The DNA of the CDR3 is TGCGCCAGCAGCCAACAAGCGTGGGGACAGGGGGGGGATACGCAGTATTTT. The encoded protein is CASSQQAWGQGGDTQYF.

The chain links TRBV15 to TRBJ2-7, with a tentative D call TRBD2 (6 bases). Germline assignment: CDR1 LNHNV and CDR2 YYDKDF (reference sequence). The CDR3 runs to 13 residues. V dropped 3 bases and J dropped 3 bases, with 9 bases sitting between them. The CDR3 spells CATSRETSYEQYF. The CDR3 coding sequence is TGTGCCACCAGCAGGGAGACTAGCTACGAGCAGTACTTC.

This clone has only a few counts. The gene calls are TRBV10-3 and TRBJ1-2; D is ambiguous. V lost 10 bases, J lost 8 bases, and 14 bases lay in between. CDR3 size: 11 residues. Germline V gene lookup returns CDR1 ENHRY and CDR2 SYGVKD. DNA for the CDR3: TGTGCCAGACCAAAAGGCGGGGGCTACACCTTC. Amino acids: CARPKGGGYTF.

Here the CDR3 reads CASLDRPNYGYTF. CDR3 in DNA: TGTGCCAGTCTCGACAGGCCCAACTATGGCTACACCTTC. The V and J genes are TRBV28 and TRBJ1-2; a possible D gene is TRBD1 (6 bases). The CDR3 totals 13 residues. Germline V gene data show CDR1 as MDHEN and CDR2 as SYDVKM. Trimming shortened V by 9 bases and J by 2 bases, and 13 bases separated the two germline ends.

Written as DNA, the CDR3 is TGTGCCAGCAGGATCACAGGGTCTGGGGCCAACGTCCTGACTTTC. This translates into CASRITGSGANVLTF. The V call is TRBV7-3, the J call TRBJ2-6; D possibly corresponds to TRBD1 (6 bases). Germline assignment: CDR1 SGHTA and CDR2 FQGTGA. Trimming took off 6 bases at V and 1 base at J, with 10 bases between the two ends. The CDR3 length is 15 residues.

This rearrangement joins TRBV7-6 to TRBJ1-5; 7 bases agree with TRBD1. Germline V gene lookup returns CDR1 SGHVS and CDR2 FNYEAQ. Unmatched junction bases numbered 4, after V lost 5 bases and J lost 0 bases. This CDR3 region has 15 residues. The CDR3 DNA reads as TGTGCCAGCAGCCGGGACAGCTATAGCAATCAGCCCCAGCATTTT. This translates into CASSRDSYSNQPQHF.

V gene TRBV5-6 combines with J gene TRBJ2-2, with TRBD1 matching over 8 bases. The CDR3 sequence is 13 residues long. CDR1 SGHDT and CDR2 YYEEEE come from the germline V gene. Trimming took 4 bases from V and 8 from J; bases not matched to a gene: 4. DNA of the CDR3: TGTGCCAGCAGCAGGACAGGGAGGGGGGAGCTGTTTTTT. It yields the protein CASSRTGRGELFF.

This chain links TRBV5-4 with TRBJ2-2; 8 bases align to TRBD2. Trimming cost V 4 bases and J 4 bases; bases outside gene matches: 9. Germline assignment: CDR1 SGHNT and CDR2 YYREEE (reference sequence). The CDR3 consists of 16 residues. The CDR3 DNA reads TGTGCCAGCAGCCTAAACCCGGGGGGGGGCACCGGGGAGCTGTTTTTT. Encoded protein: CASSLNPGGGTGELFF.

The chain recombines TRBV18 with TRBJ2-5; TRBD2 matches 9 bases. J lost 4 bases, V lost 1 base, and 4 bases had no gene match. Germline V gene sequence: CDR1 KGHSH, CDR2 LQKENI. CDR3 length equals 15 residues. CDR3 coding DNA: TGTGCCAGCTCACCACTAGCGGGGGAACTAGAGACCCAGTACTTC. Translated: CASSPLAGELETQYF.

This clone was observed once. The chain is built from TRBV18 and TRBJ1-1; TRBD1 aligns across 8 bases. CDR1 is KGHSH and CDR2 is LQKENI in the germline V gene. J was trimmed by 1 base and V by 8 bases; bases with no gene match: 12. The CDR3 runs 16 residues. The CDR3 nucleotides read TGTGCCAGCCTACCAGGACAGGGAACATGGAACACTGAAGCTTTCTTT. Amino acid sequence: CASLPGQGTWNTEAFF. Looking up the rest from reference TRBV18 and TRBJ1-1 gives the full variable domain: NAGVMQNPRHLVRRRGQEARLRCSPMKGHSHVYWYRQLPEEGLKFMVYLQKENIIDESGMPKERFSAEFPKEGPSILRIQQVVRGDSAAYFCASLPGQGTWNTEAFFGQGTRLTVV.

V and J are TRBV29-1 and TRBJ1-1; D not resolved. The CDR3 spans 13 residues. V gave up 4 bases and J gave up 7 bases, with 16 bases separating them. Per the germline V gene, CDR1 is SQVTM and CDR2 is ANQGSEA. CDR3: CSVVWQTNGEAFF. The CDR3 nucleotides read TGCAGCGTTGTTTGGCAGACTAACGGTGAAGCTTTCTTT.

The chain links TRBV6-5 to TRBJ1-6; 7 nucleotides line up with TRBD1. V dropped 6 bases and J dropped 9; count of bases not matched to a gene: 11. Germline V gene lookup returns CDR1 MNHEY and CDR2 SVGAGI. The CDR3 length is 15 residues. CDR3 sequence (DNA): TGTGCCAGCAGAGCACAACAGGGGACGACTTCACCCCTCCACTTT. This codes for CASRAQQGTTSPLHF.

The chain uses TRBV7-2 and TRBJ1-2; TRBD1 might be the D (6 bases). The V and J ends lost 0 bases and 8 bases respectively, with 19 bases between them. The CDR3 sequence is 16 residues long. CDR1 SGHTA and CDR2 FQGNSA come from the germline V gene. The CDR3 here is CASSLALSGGAGGYTF. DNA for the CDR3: TGTGCCAGCAGCTTAGCGCTCTCGGGGGGCGCGGGAGGCTACACCTTC.

CDR3 amino acids: CASSKGTSGNTDTQYF. For the CDR3, the DNA is TGTGCCAGTAGTAAGGGGACTAGCGGGAACACAGATACGCAGTATTTT. V gene TRBV19 combines with J gene TRBJ2-3, with 13 positions matching TRBD2. CDR1 LNHDA and CDR2 SQIVND come from the germline V gene (reference sequence). After removal of 4 bases from V and 2 bases from J, the junction contained 3 bases not matched to a gene. The CDR3 totals 16 residues.

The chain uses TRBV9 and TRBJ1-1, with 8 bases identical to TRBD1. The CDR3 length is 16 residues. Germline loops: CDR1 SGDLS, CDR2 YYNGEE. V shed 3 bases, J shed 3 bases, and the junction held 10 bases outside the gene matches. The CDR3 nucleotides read TGTGCCAGCAGCGCTGGACAGGGACTGAGGGACACTGAAGCTTTCTTT. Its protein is CASSAGQGLRDTEAFF.

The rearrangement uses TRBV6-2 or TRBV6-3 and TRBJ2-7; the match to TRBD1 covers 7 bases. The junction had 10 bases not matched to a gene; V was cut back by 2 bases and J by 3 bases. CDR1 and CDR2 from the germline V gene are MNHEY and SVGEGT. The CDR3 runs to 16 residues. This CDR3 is CASSYGTVWGFYEQYF. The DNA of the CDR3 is TGTGCCAGCAGTTACGGGACAGTTTGGGGTTTCTACGAGCAGTACTTC.